This entry features one T cell receptor beta chain sequence. The target antigen is unknown. These data are taken from a study of CXCR3-negative and CXCR3-positive naive CD8 T cells. Study conclusions and caveats: TRB CDR3s were more hydrophobic in CXCR3-positive than in CXCR3-negative naive cells. Sequencing showed both naive subsets with comparably high diversity, and memory CD8+ cells much lower. Naive cells, whether CXCR3-negative or CXCR3-positive, had similar TRBV-TRBJ usage, while memory cells differed.

The CDR3 runs to 15 residues. Germline CDR1 is SQVTM and CDR2 is ANQGSEA. UMI labels and 5' RACE were used to prepare the TRB cDNA libraries. TCRdb reprocessed the 5' RACE reads, keeping one entry per CDR3 protein, no DNA. The repertoire shows tens of thousands of distinct CDR3 sequences; the top ten hold about 1.5%. The specimen was naive CXCR3- CD8+ T cells from blood. Subset meaning: CD45RO-CCR7+CD27+CD95- naive CD8+ T cells lacking CXCR3 (TNR3-). The receptor comes from a human donor in good health. Some clones in this sample may be carry-over from other donors' samples. The J gene is TRBJ2-7, the V gene TRBV29-1; the TCRdb D gene call, TRBD1, has no DNA to confirm it. This chain's CDR3 is CSVGSPWTGGFEQYF.